This passage covers 13 T cell receptor beta chains from one sample sequenced in a study of cytomegalovirus exposure and HLA in healthy donors (dated by TCRdb to the late 2010s). Library construction relied on the immunoSEQ multiplex PCR assay. A mixture of 60 forward primers for TCR Vbeta segments and 13 reverse primers for TCR Jbeta segments was used in the multiplex PCR. TCRdb took over this immuneACCESS table, retaining in-frame rearrangements with V and J assigned. Such tables are incomplete; in checked studies, under half of the missing clones stem from an unresolved V gene, and the remainder is unexplained. The sample has 150,000 or so clones on record. The ten largest clones capture about 1.2% of the sample. Material for sequencing was PBMCs. The receptors stem from a woman in her sixties or seventies in good health and CMV-seronegative.

The V gene is TRBV4-2, the J gene TRBJ1-2, with TRBD1 as a possible D gene (6 bases). Germline loops: CDR1 LGHNA, CDR2 YNFKEQ. The CDR3 runs 17 residues. Trimming cost V 3 bases and J 3 bases, with 20 bases left between them. The CDR3 protein is CASSQGTFRAGDYGYTF. The CDR3 coding sequence is TGTGCCAGCAGCCAGGGGACCTTCAGGGCAGGGGACTATGGCTACACCTTC.

The chain couples TRBV10-3 to TRBJ1-1; D is undetermined. Germline-derived CDR1 and CDR2 are ENHRY and SYGVKD. V was shortened by 3 bases and J by 4 bases, with 6 bases between the two germline ends. There are 12 residues in the CDR3. The CDR3 loop is CAISELSTEAFF. The CDR3 DNA follows: TGTGCCATCAGTGAATTGAGCACTGAAGCTTTCTTT.

The genes are TRBV5-4 and TRBJ2-5; TRBD1 might be the D (5 bases). CDR1 is SGHNT, CDR2 YYREEE, per germline (reference sequence). The CDR3 spans 13 residues. With 0 bases removed from V and 5 bases from J, the gap between germline ends came to 8 bases. The CDR3 sequence: CASSLDRGETQYF. In DNA form, the CDR3 reads TGTGCCAGCAGCTTGGATAGGGGCGAGACCCAGTACTTC. The whole variable domain, filled in from reference TRBV5-4 and TRBJ2-5, reads ETGVTQSPTHLIKTRGQQVTLRCSSQSGHNTVSWYQQALGQGPQFIFQYYREEENGRGNFPPRFSGLQFPNYSSELNVNALELDDSALYLCASSLDRGETQYFGPGTRLLVL.

J is TRBJ2-7 and V is TRBV5-1, with a tentative D call TRBD2 (7 bases). V was shortened by 4 bases and J by 4 bases, with 18 bases between the two germline ends. Germline CDR1 SGHRS, CDR2 YFSETQ. This CDR3 comprises 15 residues. For the CDR3, the DNA is TGCGCCAGCAGCGGCACCGGGGGGCGGTCGTACGAGCAGTACTTC. Translated, it gives CASSGTGGRSYEQYF.

The gene calls are TRBV5-1 and TRBJ2-7; TRBD2 matches 14 bases. The V gene end was trimmed by 4 bases and the J gene end by 2 bases; junction bases not matched to a gene: 8. The CDR3 is 17 residues long. From germline, CDR1 is SGHRS and CDR2 YFSETQ. Here the CDR3 DNA reads TGCGCCAGCAGCATAGGGACTAGCGGGGGCCAGACCTACGAGCAGTACTTC. Encoded protein: CASSIGTSGGQTYEQYF.

V gene TRBV27 combines with J gene TRBJ2-7; D might be TRBD2 (5 bases). Between the trimmed V and J ends, which lost 3 bases and 0 bases, there was a span of 15 bases. The CDR3 totals 16 residues. Germline-derived CDR1 and CDR2 are MNHEY and SMNVEV (reference sequence). CDR3 amino acids: CASSFSFVGSSYEQYF. The CDR3 bases are TGTGCCAGCAGTTTCTCCTTTGTAGGGAGCTCCTACGAGCAGTACTTC.

The chain recombines TRBV9 with TRBJ2-3; no clear D. The germline V gene encodes CDR1 SGDLS and CDR2 YYNGEE. CDR3 size: 13 residues. Trimming took off 0 bases at V and 6 bases at J, with 8 bases between the two ends. CDR3 sequence reads: CASSVAGKDTQYF. DNA for the CDR3: TGTGCCAGCAGCGTAGCAGGCAAGGATACGCAGTATTTT.

The genes are TRBV7-9 and TRBJ1-2, with D tentatively TRBD1 (5 bases). The CDR3 is 14 amino acids. The V end was cut by 0 bases, the J end by 11 bases, with 16 bases between. CDR1 and CDR2 (germline): SEHNR, FQNEAQ (reference sequence). CDR3: CASSLALEGSGYTF. In nucleotides, the CDR3 is TGTGCCAGCAGCTTAGCGTTGGAGGGGTCGGGGTACACCTTC.

The V gene is TRBV19, the J gene TRBJ1-4; D is uncertain. Trimming stripped 6 bases from V and 5 bases from J, with 4 bases between. This CDR3 is 11 amino acids long. Germline CDR1 and CDR2: LNHDA and SQIVND (reference sequence). The CDR3 DNA reads TGTGCCAGTAGCCTAAATGAAAAACTGTTTTTT. Protein: CASSLNEKLFF.

The V call is TRBV6-5, the J call TRBJ2-1; D unresolved. Germline V gene lookup returns CDR1 MNHEY and CDR2 SVGAGI. The V and J ends lost 2 bases and 2 bases respectively, with 10 bases between them. CDR3 length: 15 residues. CDR3 in DNA: TGTGCCAGCAGTTACGCAGGCCCAGCCTACAATGAGCAGTTCTTC. As protein: CASSYAGPAYNEQFF.

The genes are TRBV4-1 and TRBJ1-6; 7 bases are a match to TRBD1. The junction had 7 bases not matched to a gene; V was cut back by 2 bases and J by 6 bases. The CDR3 spans 16 residues. CDR1 is MGHRA, CDR2 YSYEKL, per germline. The CDR3 bases are TGCGCCAGCAGCCAAATGAAGGGGGACAGTAATTCACCCCTCCACTTT. As protein: CASSQMKGDSNSPLHF.

The genes are TRBV5-1 and TRBJ2-5; 7 bases are shared with TRBD2. CDR1 is SGHRS and CDR2 is YFSETQ in the germline V gene. V lost 3 bases, J lost 5 bases, and 4 bases stayed unmatched. The CDR3 sequence is 13 residues long. DNA of the CDR3: TGCGCCAGCAGCTCGACTAGCCCCGAGACCCAGTACTTC. This translates into CASSSTSPETQYF. The full variable domain, with the rest looked up from reference TRBV5-1 and TRBJ2-5, is KAGVTQTPRYLIKTRGQQVTLSCSPISGHRSVSWYQQTPGQGLQFLFEYFSETQRNKGNFPGRFSGRQFSNSRSEMNVSTLELGDSALYLCASSSTSPETQYFGPGTRLLVL.

The V and J genes are TRBV7-9 and TRBJ2-5; TRBD2 might be the D (6 bases). CDR1 is SEHNR, CDR2 FQNEAQ, per germline (reference sequence). V was pared by 4 bases and J by 3 bases, with 9 bases between. This CDR3 is built from 13 residues. DNA for the CDR3: TGTGCCAGCAGCTCCTCGGGGGAAGAGACCCAGTACTTC. Residues: CASSSSGEETQYF. The full variable domain, its missing parts supplied by reference TRBV7-9 and TRBJ2-5, is DTGVSQNPRHKITKRGQNVTFRCDPISEHNRLYWYRQTLGQGPEFLTYFQNEAQLEKSRLLSDRFSAERPKGSFSTLEIQRTEQGDSAMYLCASSSSGEETQYFGPGTRLLVL.